This T cell receptor beta chain was profiled in a study of monozygotic twins with inflammatory bowel disease. TCRdb re-analyzed the 5' RACE reads; it lists each CDR3 protein once, without DNA. This table holds around 200,000 distinct CDR3 sequences. Germline loops: CDR1 SGHAT, CDR2 FQNNGV. This CDR3 has 12 residues. V and J are TRBV11-2 and TRBJ1-1. The material sequenced was blood. The clonotype was recovered from a human donor with ulcerative colitis or Crohn's disease, or a healthy co-twin of an affected twin (not recorded which). CDR3 in amino acids: CASGRRVTEAFF.